This T cell receptor (beta chain) stems from a study of cytomegalovirus exposure and HLA in healthy donors. PCR used 60 Vbeta primers and 13 Jbeta primers. Assay: immunoSEQ multiplex PCR; the TCRdb copy retains only in-frame clones and omits some. The sample lists roughly 160,000 clones, roughly 75% occurring once. General study results and limits: Most observed TCR sequences were rare, whereas some public TCRs were detected in many donors. V segments that were indistinguishable, TRBV6-2 and TRBV6-3 among them, were omitted from analysis.

As to this clone: Its antigen is not known.

Germline CDR1 KGHSH, CDR2 LQKENI. The CDR3 length is 16 residues. J lost 5 bases, V lost 3 bases, and 12 bases had no gene match. J is TRBJ1-1 and V is TRBV18; 7 bases fit TRBD1. The sample consisted of PBMCs. The receptor comes from a female donor in good health and CMV-seronegative. This CDR3 reads CASSPNPTGRPTEAFF. In DNA, the CDR3 is TGTGCCAGCTCACCTAACCCGACAGGGCGCCCTACTGAAGCTTTCTTT.